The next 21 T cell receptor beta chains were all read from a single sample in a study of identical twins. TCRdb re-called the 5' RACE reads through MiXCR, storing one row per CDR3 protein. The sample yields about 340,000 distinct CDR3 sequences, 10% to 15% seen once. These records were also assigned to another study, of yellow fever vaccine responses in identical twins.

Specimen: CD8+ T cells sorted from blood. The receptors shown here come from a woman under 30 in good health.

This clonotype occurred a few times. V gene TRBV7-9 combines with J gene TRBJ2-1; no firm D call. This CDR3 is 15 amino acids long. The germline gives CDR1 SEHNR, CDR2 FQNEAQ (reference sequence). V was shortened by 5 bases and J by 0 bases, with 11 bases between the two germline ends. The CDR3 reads CASSPPYRSYNEQFF. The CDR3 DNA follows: TGTGCCAGCAGCCCACCTTACCGCTCCTACAATGAGCAGTTCTTC.

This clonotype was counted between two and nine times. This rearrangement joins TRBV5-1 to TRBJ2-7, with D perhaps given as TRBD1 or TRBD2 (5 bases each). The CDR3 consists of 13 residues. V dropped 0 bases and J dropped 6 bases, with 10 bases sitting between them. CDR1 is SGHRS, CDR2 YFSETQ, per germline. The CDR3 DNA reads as TGCGCCAGCAGCTTGGGGCTGGGACGCGAGCAGTACGTC. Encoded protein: CASSLGLGREQYV.

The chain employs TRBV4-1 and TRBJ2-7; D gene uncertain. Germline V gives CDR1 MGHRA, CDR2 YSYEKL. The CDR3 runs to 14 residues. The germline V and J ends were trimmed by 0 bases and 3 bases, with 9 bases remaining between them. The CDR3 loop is CASSQDVLVYEQYF. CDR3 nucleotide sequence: TGCGCCAGCAGCCAAGATGTGCTCGTCTACGAGCAGTACTTC.

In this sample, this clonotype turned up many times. DNA for the CDR3: TGTGCCAGCACCTCTAGCACAGATACGCAGTATTTT. Its protein is CASTSSTDTQYF. The chain employs TRBV5-6 and TRBJ2-3; D is ambiguous. The CDR3 covers 12 residues. Trimming shortened V by 6 bases and J by 0 bases, and 5 bases separated the two germline ends. The germline V gene encodes CDR1 SGHDT and CDR2 YYEEEE.

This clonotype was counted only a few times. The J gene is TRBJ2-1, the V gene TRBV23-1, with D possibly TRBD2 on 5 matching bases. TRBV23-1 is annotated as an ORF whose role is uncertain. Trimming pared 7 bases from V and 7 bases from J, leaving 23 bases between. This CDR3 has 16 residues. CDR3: CASTNPEVGSPNEQFF. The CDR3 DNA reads TGCGCCAGCACCAACCCGGAGGTGGGGAGTCCTAATGAGCAGTTCTTC.

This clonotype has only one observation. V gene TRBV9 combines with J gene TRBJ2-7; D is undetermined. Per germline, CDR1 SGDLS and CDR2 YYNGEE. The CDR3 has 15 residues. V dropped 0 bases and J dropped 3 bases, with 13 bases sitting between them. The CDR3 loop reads CASSVGAARYYEQYF. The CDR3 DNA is TGTGCCAGCAGCGTAGGGGCGGCACGGTACTACGAGCAGTACTTC.

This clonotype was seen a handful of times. This CDR3 is CASSQRGVGTQETQYF. In DNA, the CDR3 is TGTGCCAGCAGCCAACGGGGCGTGGGGACCCAAGAGACCCAGTACTTC. The chain links TRBV4-2 to TRBJ2-5; D is perhaps TRBD1 or TRBD2 (5 bases each). With 2 bases removed from V and 1 base from J, the gap between germline ends came to 14 bases. The germline gives CDR1 LGHNA, CDR2 YNFKEQ. This CDR3 contains 16 residues.

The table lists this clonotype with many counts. The CDR3 loop is CASRDRLYGYTF. CDR3 nucleotides: TGTGCCAGCAGAGACAGATTATATGGCTACACCTTC. The chain carries TRBV9 and TRBJ1-2; weak D call: TRBD1 (5 bases). The V gene lost 5 bases and the J gene lost 5 bases, with 10 bases spanning the gap. The CDR3 contains 12 residues. Germline CDR1 SGDLS, CDR2 YYNGEE.

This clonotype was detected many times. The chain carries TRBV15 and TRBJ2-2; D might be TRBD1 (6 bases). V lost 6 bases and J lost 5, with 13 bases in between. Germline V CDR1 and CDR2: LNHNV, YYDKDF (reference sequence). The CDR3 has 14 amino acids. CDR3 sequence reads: CATSAGVGTGELFF. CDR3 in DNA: TGTGCCACCAGTGCAGGGGTAGGGACCGGGGAGCTGTTTTTT.

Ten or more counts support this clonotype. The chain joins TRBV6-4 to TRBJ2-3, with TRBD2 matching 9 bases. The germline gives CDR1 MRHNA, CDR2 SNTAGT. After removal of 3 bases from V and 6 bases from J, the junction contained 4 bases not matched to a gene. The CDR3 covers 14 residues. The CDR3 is CASSEGTSMDTQYF. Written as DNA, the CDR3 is TGTGCCAGCAGTGAAGGGACTAGCATGGATACGCAGTATTTT.

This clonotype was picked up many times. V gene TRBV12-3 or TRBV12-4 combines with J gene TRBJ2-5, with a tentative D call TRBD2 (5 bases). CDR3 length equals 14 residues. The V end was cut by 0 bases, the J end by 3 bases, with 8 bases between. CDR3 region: CASSLAEGEETQYF. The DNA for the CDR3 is TGTGCCAGCAGTTTAGCCGAGGGAGAAGAGACCCAGTACTTC.

The CDR3 DNA sequence: TGTGCCAGCAGTCCCCCGGGGGACAGGGGCTACGAGCAGTACTTC. Its translation: CASSPPGDRGYEQYF. This chain joins TRBV27 and TRBJ2-7; 10 bases match TRBD1. V trimming: 5 bases; J trimming: 3 bases; junction bases outside the gene matches: 7. The germline gives CDR1 MNHEY, CDR2 SMNVEV (reference sequence). The CDR3 has 15 residues.

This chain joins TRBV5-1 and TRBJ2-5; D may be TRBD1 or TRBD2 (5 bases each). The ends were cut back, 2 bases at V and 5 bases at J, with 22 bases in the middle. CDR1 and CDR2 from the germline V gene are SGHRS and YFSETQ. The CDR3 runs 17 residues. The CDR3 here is CASSLLDAGDSRETQYF. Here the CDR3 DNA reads TGCGCCAGCAGCTTACTAGATGCGGGCGACAGTCGGGAGACCCAGTACTTC. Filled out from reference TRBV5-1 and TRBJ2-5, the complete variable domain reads KAGVTQTPRYLIKTRGQQVTLSCSPISGHRSVSWYQQTPGQGLQFLFEYFSETQRNKGNFPGRFSGRQFSNSRSEMNVSTLELGDSALYLCASSLLDAGDSRETQYFGPGTRLLVL.

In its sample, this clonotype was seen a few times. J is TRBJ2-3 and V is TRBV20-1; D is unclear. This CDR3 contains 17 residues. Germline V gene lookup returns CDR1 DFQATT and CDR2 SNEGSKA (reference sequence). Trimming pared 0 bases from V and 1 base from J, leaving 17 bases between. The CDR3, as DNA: TGCAGTGCTAGAGATGCTGGTGTAAGGGCCCGCACAGATACGCAGTATTTT. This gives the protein CSARDAGVRARTDTQYF.

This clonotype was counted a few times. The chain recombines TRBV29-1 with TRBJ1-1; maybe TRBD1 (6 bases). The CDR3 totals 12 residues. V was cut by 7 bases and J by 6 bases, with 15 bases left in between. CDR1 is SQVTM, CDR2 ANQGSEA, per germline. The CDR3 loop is CSAYGQFAEAFF. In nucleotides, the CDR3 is TGCAGCGCCTACGGACAGTTTGCTGAAGCTTTCTTT.

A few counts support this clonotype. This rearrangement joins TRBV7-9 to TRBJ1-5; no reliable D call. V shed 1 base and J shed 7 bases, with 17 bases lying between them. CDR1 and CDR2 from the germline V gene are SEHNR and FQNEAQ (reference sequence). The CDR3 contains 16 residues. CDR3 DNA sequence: TGTGCCAGCAGCTTAGGGCGCCGCCTACCCGACCAGCCCCAGCATTTT. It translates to CASSLGRRLPDQPQHF.

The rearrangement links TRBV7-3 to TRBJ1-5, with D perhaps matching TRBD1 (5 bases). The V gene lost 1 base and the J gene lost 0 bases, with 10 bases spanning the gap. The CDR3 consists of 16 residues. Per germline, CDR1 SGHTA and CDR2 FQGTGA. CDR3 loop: CASSLNQGPSNQPQHF. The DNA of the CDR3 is TGTGCCAGCAGCTTAAACCAGGGACCTAGCAATCAGCCCCAGCATTTT.

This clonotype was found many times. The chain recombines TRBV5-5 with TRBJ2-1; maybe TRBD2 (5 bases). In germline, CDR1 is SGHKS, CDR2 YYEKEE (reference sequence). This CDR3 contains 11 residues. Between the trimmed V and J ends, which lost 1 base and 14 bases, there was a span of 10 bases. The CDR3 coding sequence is TGTGCCAGCAGCTTGTCTAGCTCGGAGTTCTTC. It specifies CASSLSSSEFF.

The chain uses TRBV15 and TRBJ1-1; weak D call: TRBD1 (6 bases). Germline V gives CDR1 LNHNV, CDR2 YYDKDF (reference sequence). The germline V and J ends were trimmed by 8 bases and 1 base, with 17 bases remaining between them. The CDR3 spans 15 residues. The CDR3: CATQEETGRNTEAFF. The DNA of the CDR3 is TGTGCCACCCAAGAAGAGACAGGAAGGAACACTGAAGCTTTCTTT.

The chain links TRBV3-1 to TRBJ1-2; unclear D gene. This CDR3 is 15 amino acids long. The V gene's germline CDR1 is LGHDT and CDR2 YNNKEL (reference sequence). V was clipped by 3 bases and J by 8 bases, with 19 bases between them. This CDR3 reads CASSHGRYRPLGYTF. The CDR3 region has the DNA TGTGCCAGCAGCCACGGACGTTATCGCCCGCTGGGCTACACCTTC. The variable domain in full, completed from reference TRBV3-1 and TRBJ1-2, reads DTAVSQTPKYLVTQMGNDKSIKCEQNLGHDTMYWYKQDSKKFLKIMFSYNNKELIINETVPNRFSPKSPDKAHLNLHINSLELGDSAVYFCASSHGRYRPLGYTFGSGTRLTVV.

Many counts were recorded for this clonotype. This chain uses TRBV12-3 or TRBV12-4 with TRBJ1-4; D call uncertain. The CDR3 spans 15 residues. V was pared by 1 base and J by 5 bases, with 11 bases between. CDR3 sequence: CASSLVGRSNEKLFF. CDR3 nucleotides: TGTGCCAGCAGTTTAGTCGGCAGGAGCAATGAAAAACTGTTTTTT.